This entry lists 22 T cell receptor beta chains sequenced from one sample in a study of beta chain features in type 1 diabetes. Findings and caveats of the study: Shortening of TCRB CDR3s, moderate but significant, appeared in all four CD4+ subsets of Type 1 diabetes patients.

Reverse transcribing all isolated RNA meant expressed TCRB transcripts were sequenced. Sequencing was performed with immunoSEQ multiplex PCR; in TCRdb, only in-frame clones are kept and a portion is missing. The table records more than 100,000 clones, under 30% of them present only once. Their antigens remain unidentified. The source material was central memory CD4+ T cells from blood. The receptor set was obtained from a woman aged 18-29 years with type 1 diabetes.

This clone was recorded a few times. The V call is TRBV7-2, the J call TRBJ2-3, with 8 bases fitting TRBD2. Germline V lookup: CDR1 SGHTA, CDR2 FQGNSA. Trimming at V came to 2 bases and at J to 0 bases, leaving 4 bases not matched to a gene. CDR3 length: 16 residues. CDR3: CASSLTLAGSTDTQYF. CDR3 DNA: TGTGCCAGCAGCTTAACCTTAGCGGGGAGCACAGATACGCAGTATTTT.

This clone was observed a few times. This chain links TRBV5-1 with TRBJ1-1; no clear D gene. Looked up from germline, CDR1 is SGHRS and CDR2 is YFSETQ. V was trimmed by 4 bases and J by 5 bases, leaving 9 bases between them. The CDR3 length is 12 residues. In nucleotides, the CDR3 is TGCGCCAGCAGCGGACGGGATACTGAAGCTTTCTTT. Residues: CASSGRDTEAFF.

V usage is TRBV7-8 and J usage is TRBJ2-7; TRBD1 agrees at 7 bases. Unmatched junction bases numbered 14, after V lost 4 bases and J lost 5 bases. This CDR3 is built from 16 residues. The V gene's germline CDR1 is SGHVS and CDR2 FQNEAQ. CDR3 DNA sequence: TGTGCCAGCAGCTCTCCAGGGGGATCTCCCGGAGACGAGCAGTACGTC. Its translation: CASSSPGGSPGDEQYV.

This clone was observed a few times. The chain employs TRBV6-6 and TRBJ2-5, with 12 bases fitting TRBD2. V shed 4 bases, J shed 5 bases, and the junction held 5 bases outside the gene matches. The CDR3 is made up of 15 amino acids. Germline CDR1 reads MNHNY; CDR2 reads SVGAGI (reference sequence). CDR3 region: CASSSLAGGEETQYF. For the CDR3, the DNA is TGTGCCAGCAGTTCGCTAGCGGGAGGGGAGGAGACCCAGTACTTC.

J is TRBJ2-5 and V is TRBV30; 11 positions match TRBD2. The CDR3 contains 15 residues. The germline gives CDR1 GTSNPN, CDR2 SVGIG (reference sequence). V shed 4 bases and J 2 bases; nucleotides not matched to a gene: 6. DNA of the CDR3: TGTGCCTGGACCGGACTAGCGGGCAATCAAGAGACCCAGTACTTC. This encodes CAWTGLAGNQETQYF.

This clone turned up a few times. V and J are TRBV6-5 and TRBJ2-1; 7 nucleotides line up with TRBD2. Trimming cost V 0 bases and J 4 bases; bases outside gene matches: 6. The CDR3 is 16 amino acids. The germline CDR1 and CDR2 sequences are MNHEY and SVGAGI. Written as DNA, the CDR3 is TGTGCCAGCAGTTACTCCCCTAGCGGAGTTTACAATGAGCAGTTCTTC. Residues: CASSYSPSGVYNEQFF.

The genes are TRBV5-1 and TRBJ2-1; 7 positions match TRBD1. This CDR3 region has 15 residues. Germline values: CDR1 SGHRS, CDR2 YFSETQ. J was trimmed by 7 bases and V by 4 bases; bases with no gene match: 11. The CDR3 sequence is CASSTRTGSENEQFF. The CDR3 coding sequence is TGCGCCAGCAGCACCCGGACAGGCTCGGAAAATGAGCAGTTCTTC.

The V call is TRBV6-1, the J call TRBJ2-7; possible D gene TRBD2, 6 bases. Trimming removed 2 bases at V and 7 bases at J, with 12 bases between. This CDR3 contains 13 residues. CDR1 is MNHNS and CDR2 is SASEGT in the germline V gene. Written as DNA, the CDR3 is TGTGCCAGCAGTGAATATGGGAGCGGGGAGCAGTACTTC. It translates to CASSEYGSGEQYF.

Note on this clone: Compared with germline, one end of the junction differs, possibly owing to a read error. The CDR3 sequence is CASSLTRDTEAFF. The CDR3 DNA is TGTGCCAGCAGCCTAACGAGGGACACTGAAGCTTTCTTT. The chain uses TRBV7-3 and TRBJ1-1; D uncertain. This CDR3 region has 13 residues. CDR1 and CDR2 (germline): SGHTA, FQGTGA.

A few counts support this clone. The chain carries TRBV30 and TRBJ2-3; D is unresolved. The CDR3 has 13 amino acids. V was shortened by 4 bases and J by 1 base, with 9 bases between the two germline ends. CDR1 and CDR2 (germline): GTSNPN, SVGIG (reference sequence). CDR3 nucleotide sequence: TGTGCCTGGAACAAATTGGGCACAGATACGCAGTATTTT. This encodes CAWNKLGTDTQYF.

The chain couples TRBV29-1 to TRBJ2-2, with 9 nucleotides matching TRBD1. The CDR3 sequence is 14 residues long. V shed 6 bases and J 5 bases; nucleotides not matched to a gene: 7. Germline V gene sequence: CDR1 SQVTM, CDR2 ANQGSEA. The CDR3 loop reads CSVARQGDTGELFF. For the CDR3, the DNA is TGCAGCGTGGCCCGACAGGGGGATACCGGGGAGCTGTTTTTT.

The genes are TRBV2 and TRBJ1-3; D might be TRBD1 (6 bases). The CDR3 consists of 14 residues. Looked up from germline, CDR1 is SNHLY and CDR2 is FYNNEI. Trimming took 6 bases from V and 3 from J, leaving 12 bases between them. The CDR3 reads CASSTTGNGNTIYF. CDR3 bases: TGTGCCAGCAGCACCACAGGGAATGGAAACACCATATATTTT.

This clone came up a few times. The rearrangement uses TRBV7-3 and TRBJ2-6; 9 nucleotides align to TRBD1. Germline CDR1 and CDR2: SGHTA and FQGTGA. With 4 bases clipped from V and 4 bases from J, the junction kept 14 bases outside the gene matches. CDR3 length: 19 residues. Written as DNA, the CDR3 is TGTGCCAGCAGCTCCGCGACCGACGGACAGGGGAGAGGGGCCAACGTCCTGACTTTC. This sequence encodes CASSSATDGQGRGANVLTF. Looking up the rest from reference TRBV7-3 and TRBJ2-6 gives the full variable domain: GAGVSQTPSNKVTEKGKYVELRCDPISGHTALYWYRQSLGQGPEFLIYFQGTGAADDSGLPNDRFFAVRPEGSVSTLKIQRTERGDSAVYLCASSSATDGQGRGANVLTFGAGSRLTVL.

Many counts were recorded for this clone. The chain uses TRBV9 and TRBJ2-1, with TRBD2 matching over 7 bases. This CDR3 is built from 16 residues. Unmatched junction bases numbered 6, after V lost 3 bases and J lost 0 bases. Germline loops: CDR1 SGDLS, CDR2 YYNGEE. CDR3 bases: TGTGCCAGCAGCGCCACTAGCGACCCCTCCTACAATGAGCAGTTCTTC. It translates to CASSATSDPSYNEQFF.

V and J are TRBV4-3 and TRBJ1-4, with TRBD1 matching 7 bases. This CDR3 contains 15 residues. CDR1 is LGHNA, CDR2 YSLEER, per germline. The junction had 4 bases not matched to a gene; V was cut back by 2 bases and J by 4 bases. The CDR3 coding sequence is TGCGCCAGCAGCCAATCCGGGACAGATAATGAAAAACTGTTTTTT. Protein product: CASSQSGTDNEKLFF.

This clone was seen a handful of times. V is TRBV7-2 and J is TRBJ2-3, with no clear D. CDR3 size: 15 residues. With 5 bases removed from V and 5 bases from J, the gap between germline ends came to 17 bases. CDR1 is SGHTA and CDR2 is FQGNSA in the germline V gene. The CDR3 nucleotides read TGTGCCAGCAGCCCGCCCAATACTATACAAGATACGCAGTATTTT. Translated, it gives CASSPPNTIQDTQYF. The full variable domain, rest sourced from reference TRBV7-2 and TRBJ2-3, is GAGVSQSPSNKVTEKGKDVELRCDPISGHTALYWYRQSLGQGLEFLIYFQGNSAPDKSGLPSDRFSAERTGGSVSTLTIQRTQQEDSAVYLCASSPPNTIQDTQYFGPGTRLTVL.

This clone occurred a few times. CDR3 region: CASSKGTSGSYNEQFF. CDR3 in DNA: TGTGCCAGCAGCAAAGGGACTAGCGGCTCCTACAATGAGCAGTTCTTC. The genes are TRBV21-1 and TRBJ2-1; TRBD2 was called by the table and not checked on the DNA. TRBV21-1 is given as a pseudogene. The CDR3 consists of 16 residues.

The table lists this clone with a few counts. The J gene is TRBJ2-1, the V gene TRBV11-1, with D possibly being TRBD2 (6 bases). The CDR3 is 16 residues long. Trimming removed 2 bases at V and 9 bases at J, with 20 bases between. Germline lookup yields CDR1 SGHAT and CDR2 FQDESV (reference sequence). CDR3 in amino acids: CASSLQRVGRNVEQFF. CDR3 coding DNA: TGTGCCAGCAGCTTACAACGGGTCGGGAGAAACGTTGAGCAGTTCTTC.

A few counts support this clone. This chain connects TRBV5-4 to TRBJ2-3; 13 positions agree with TRBD2. The CDR3 loop spans 16 amino acids. CDR1 and CDR2 (germline): SGHNT, YYREEE (reference sequence). Trimming cost V 3 bases and J 5 bases; bases outside gene matches: 6. The DNA of the CDR3 is TGTGCCAGCAGCTGGCGGACTAGCGGGAGTATAGATACGCAGTATTTT. This sequence encodes CASSWRTSGSIDTQYF. The full variable domain, its missing parts supplied by reference TRBV5-4 and TRBJ2-3, is ETGVTQSPTHLIKTRGQQVTLRCSSQSGHNTVSWYQQALGQGPQFIFQYYREEENGRGNFPPRFSGLQFPNYSSELNVNALELDDSALYLCASSWRTSGSIDTQYFGPGTRLTVL.

This clone was seen a few times. The chain employs TRBV29-1 and TRBJ2-5; 7 bases match TRBD1. There are 16 residues in the CDR3. Germline V gene lookup returns CDR1 SQVTM and CDR2 ANQGSEA. Losses at the gene ends were 3 bases for V and 2 bases for J; bases not matched to a gene: 12. The CDR3 is CSVDPSGQARQETQYF. The CDR3 nucleotides are TGCAGCGTTGACCCCTCAGGACAGGCTAGACAAGAGACCCAGTACTTC.

V is TRBV7-2 and J is TRBJ2-3, with 9 bases matching TRBD2. V was clipped by 4 bases and J by 1 base; unmatched bases: 12. Per germline, CDR1 SGHTA and CDR2 FQGNSA. CDR3 length: 18 residues. CDR3 in amino acids: CASSWGWVAGAGTDTQYF. The CDR3 DNA reads TGTGCCAGCAGCTGGGGATGGGTAGCGGGAGCGGGCACAGATACGCAGTATTTT. The full variable domain, completed using reference TRBV7-2 and TRBJ2-3, is GAGVSQSPSNKVTEKGKDVELRCDPISGHTALYWYRQSLGQGLEFLIYFQGNSAPDKSGLPSDRFSAERTGGSVSTLTIQRTQQEDSAVYLCASSWGWVAGAGTDTQYFGPGTRLTVL.

CDR3 in amino acids: CAISESTGQLYQETQYF. CDR3 DNA: TGTGCCATCAGTGAGTCGACAGGACAGCTGTACCAAGAGACCCAGTACTTC. The V gene is TRBV10-3, the J gene TRBJ2-5; a weak D match, TRBD1 (6 bases). V dropped 0 bases and J dropped 0 bases, with 14 bases sitting between them. This CDR3 has 17 amino acids. CDR1 is ENHRY and CDR2 is SYGVKD in the germline V gene.